This T cell receptor beta chain was retrieved from a study of breast tumors, draining lymph nodes, adjacent tissues. Trimming pared 1 base from V and 11 bases from J, leaving 8 bases between. The CDR3 runs 11 residues. Per the germline V gene, CDR1 is SGDLS and CDR2 is YYNGEE. The lymph nodes were axillary draining lymph nodes from breast cancer patients. TCRdb analysed the multiplex PCR reads with MiXCR anew, one entry per CDR3 protein. The table has around 300,000 distinct CDR3 sequences, around 30% seen once. The source material was axillary lymph node tissue. This receptor was obtained from a female donor with breast cancer. Some clones in this sample may be carry-over from other donors' samples. V and J are TRBV9 and TRBJ2-3; D unclear. Here the CDR3 DNA reads TGTGCCAGCAGCGTATCGGATGAGCAGTATTTT. Its protein is CASSVSDEQYF.